This TCR beta chain was sequenced for a study of cytomegalovirus exposure and HLA in healthy donors. Study outcomes and limitations: Earlier analysis looked at TCR beta V segments, and most were productive about 90% or about 30% of the time. A few CMV-associated chains proved CMV antigen-specific in vitro. The listing of about 150 TCR beta chains classed them as cytomegalovirus-associated. Reportedly, a later analysis found an Asian-associated ancestry cluster had fewer N-insertions than the approximately 670-donor mean.

This clone was seen only a few times. As yet, its antigen is unknown. Primers included in the PCR were 60 Vbeta and 13 Jbeta primers. Assay: immunoSEQ multiplex PCR; the TCRdb copy retains only in-frame clones and omits some. There are fewer than 150,000 clones in the sample; approximately 76% occur only once, and 15% to 20% lies in the top ten. V was clipped by 4 bases and J by 3 bases, with 13 bases between them. Germline V gene sequence: CDR1 SGHAT, CDR2 FQNNGV. The CDR3 sequence is 15 residues long. Sequenced: PBMCs. The chain recombines TRBV11-2 with TRBJ2-4; a weak D match, TRBD2 (6 bases). The TCR was taken from a man aged 50-59 years in good health and CMV-seropositive. The CDR3 reads CASSSGPGDKNIQYF. The CDR3, as DNA: TGTGCCAGCAGCTCGGGGCCGGGAGACAAAAACATTCAGTACTTC.